The 25 T cell receptor beta chains listed next were all sequenced from one sample in a study of shared clonotypes between healthy human individuals. TCRdb keeps only in-frame clones here, not all; method: immunoSEQ multiplex PCR. Here the sample spans about a million clones, 70% to 85% being singletons. The source material was memory CD4+ T cells from PBMCs. Indicated subset: CD45RA-negative fraction. The receptors stem from a man younger than 35 in good health. Some clones in this sample may be carry-over from other donors' samples.

This chain uses TRBV2 with TRBJ2-3, with D maybe TRBD2 (7 bases). The CDR3 contains 15 residues. Germline assignment: CDR1 SNHLY and CDR2 FYNNEI. The V end was cut by 6 bases, the J end by 4 bases, with 17 bases between. The CDR3 region is CASRTGAGVADTQYF. CDR3 nucleotides: TGTGCCAGCAGAACGGGGGCGGGAGTCGCAGATACGCAGTATTTT.

The count of this clone is one. This likely came from a read error, as a far larger clone is one base away. The chain has TRBV11-2 and TRBJ1-1; a weak D match, TRBD1 (5 bases). Trimming took 2 bases from V and 3 from J, leaving 7 bases between them. The V gene's germline CDR1 is SGHAT and CDR2 FQNNGV. The CDR3 sequence is 13 residues long. The CDR3 DNA sequence: TGTGCCAGCAGCTTAACAGGAGACACTGAAGCTTTCTTT. This translates into CASSLTGDTEAFF.

The chain uses TRBV5-1 and TRBJ2-3; the match to TRBD2 covers 8 bases. The CDR3 runs to 17 residues. V gave up 0 bases and J gave up 4 bases; unmatched junction bases: 10. Germline V gene data show CDR1 as SGHRS and CDR2 as YFSETQ. CDR3 sequence (DNA): TGCGCCAGCAGCTTGGGAGCACTAGCGGAGAAGTCAGATACGCAGTATTTT. It codes for CASSLGALAEKSDTQYF.

The V gene is TRBV10-3, the J gene TRBJ2-1; TRBD2 matches 8 bases. CDR3 length: 14 amino acids. The germline V gene has CDR1 ENHRY and CDR2 SYGVKD. Trimming took 11 bases from V and 4 from J; bases not matched to a gene: 10. The CDR3 nucleotides are TGTGCCTCGGGGGGGAGGGACGAGTACAATGAGCAGTTCTTC. It yields the protein CASGGRDEYNEQFF.

The chain combines TRBV28 with TRBJ2-1; 7 positions agree with TRBD2. CDR3 length equals 14 residues. V lost 8 bases, J lost 4 bases, and 8 bases stayed unmatched. Germline loops: CDR1 MDHEN, CDR2 SYDVKM. The CDR3 is CASLQASGYNEQFF. The DNA for the CDR3 is TGTGCCAGCCTCCAGGCTAGCGGATACAATGAGCAGTTCTTC.

CDR3 bases: TGTGCCAGCAGCTGGGACAGGGGGCAAGGCAATCAGCCCCAGCATTTT. As protein: CASSWDRGQGNQPQHF. The chain combines TRBV7-4 with TRBJ1-5, with 12 bases lining up with TRBD1. This CDR3 comprises 16 residues. The junction had 3 bases not matched to a gene; V was cut back by 4 bases and J by 2 bases. Germline assignment: CDR1 SGHVT and CDR2 SQSDAQ.

This chain links TRBV6-1 with TRBJ2-7, with D hard to call. V was trimmed by 2 bases and J by 8 bases, leaving 13 bases between them. CDR3 length equals 13 residues. The germline V gene has CDR1 MNHNS and CDR2 SASEGT. DNA for the CDR3: TGTGCCAGCAGTGAACAGGCCGCTACGAAGCAGTACTTC. The encoded protein is CASSEQAATKQYF.

This clone turned up a few times. The chain employs TRBV10-1 and TRBJ2-3, with D maybe TRBD1 (6 bases). The CDR3 is 14 amino acids. V was pared by 3 bases and J by 1 base, with 8 bases between. The germline V gene encodes CDR1 WNHNN and CDR2 SYGVQD (reference sequence). CDR3 bases: TGCGCCAGCAGTGAACAGGGCCGCACAGATACGCAGTATTTT. Amino acids: CASSEQGRTDTQYF.

The chain has TRBV19 and TRBJ1-2, with a tentative D call TRBD1 (5 bases). This CDR3 contains 14 residues. Germline V gives CDR1 LNHDA, CDR2 SQIVND (reference sequence). With 2 bases removed from V and 8 bases from J, the gap between germline ends came to 15 bases. In DNA, the CDR3 is TGTGCCAGTAGTATACTGGGCAGGGATGACGGCTACACCTTC. It yields the protein CASSILGRDDGYTF.

The rearrangement joins TRBV28 to TRBJ1-2, with 8 bases fitting TRBD1. After removal of 5 bases from V and 8 bases from J, the junction contained 7 bases not matched to a gene. The germline V gene has CDR1 MDHEN and CDR2 SYDVKM. This CDR3 is 13 amino acids long. CDR3: CASSPWTGQGYTF. As DNA, the CDR3 is TGTGCCAGCAGTCCTTGGACAGGGCAAGGCTACACCTTC.

This chain uses TRBV5-1 with TRBJ2-7, with 8 bases matching TRBD2. The J segment lost 4 bases and the V segment lost 0 bases, leaving 9 bases of the junction unmatched. The germline V gene encodes CDR1 SGHRS and CDR2 YFSETQ. The CDR3 length is 16 residues. The DNA for the CDR3 is TGCGCCAGCAGCTTGGCTTGGAATAGCGGGGATTACGAGCAGTACTTC. Its protein is CASSLAWNSGDYEQYF. Full variable domain (remainder filled in from reference TRBV5-1 and TRBJ2-7): KAGVTQTPRYLIKTRGQQVTLSCSPISGHRSVSWYQQTPGQGLQFLFEYFSETQRNKGNFPGRFSGRQFSNSRSEMNVSTLELGDSALYLCASSLAWNSGDYEQYFGPGTRLTVT.

The chain recombines TRBV5-1 with TRBJ2-3, with TRBD2 identical over 8 bases. CDR3 length: 15 amino acids. V shed 6 bases and J 0 bases; nucleotides not matched to a gene: 6. Germline V CDR1 and CDR2: SGHRS, YFSETQ. CDR3 in amino acids: CASNLGLGSTDTQYF. The CDR3 DNA is TGCGCCAGCAACCTGGGACTAGGGAGCACAGATACGCAGTATTTT.

This sequence joins TRBV5-6 and TRBJ2-2; D tentatively reads TRBD1 or TRBD2 (5 bases each). The CDR3 consists of 15 residues. Germline V gene lookup returns CDR1 SGHDT and CDR2 YYEEEE. Trimming cost V 7 bases and J 5 bases, with 18 bases left between them. CDR3 sequence reads: CASGGRTTGTGELFF. The DNA of the CDR3 is TGTGCCAGCGGGGGACGAACTACCGGGACCGGGGAGCTGTTTTTT.

The count of this clone is one. The chain has TRBV6-5 and TRBJ1-1; TRBD1 might be the D (5 bases). CDR1 is MNHEY and CDR2 is SVGAGI in the germline V gene. Trimming shortened V by 6 bases and J by 5 bases, and 10 bases separated the two germline ends. CDR3 length: 12 amino acids. CDR3: CASSFRVTEAFF. The CDR3 nucleotides read TGTGCCAGCAGCTTCAGGGTGACTGAAGCTTTCTTT.

V is TRBV5-1 and J is TRBJ2-1; the D gene is possibly TRBD1 (7 bases). This CDR3 contains 16 residues. The germline CDR1 and CDR2 sequences are SGHRS and YFSETQ. V shed 3 bases and J shed 0 bases, with 13 bases lying between them. CDR3 amino acids: CASSSGGTVSYNEQFF. CDR3 nucleotide sequence: TGCGCCAGCAGCTCCGGAGGGACAGTCTCCTACAATGAGCAGTTCTTC. The whole variable domain, remainder taken from reference TRBV5-1 and TRBJ2-1, is KAGVTQTPRYLIKTRGQQVTLSCSPISGHRSVSWYQQTPGQGLQFLFEYFSETQRNKGNFPGRFSGRQFSNSRSEMNVSTLELGDSALYLCASSSGGTVSYNEQFFGPGTRLTVL.

The genes are TRBV20-1 and TRBJ2-5; tentative D call: TRBD2 (5 bases). CDR1 and CDR2 (germline): DFQATT, SNEGSKA (reference sequence). Trimming removed 3 bases at V and 9 bases at J, with 11 bases between. CDR3 size: 11 residues. The CDR3 region has the DNA TGCAGTGCTAGGGACTTTAAGGCCCAGTACTTC. It is translated as CSARDFKAQYF.

V and J are TRBV5-1 and TRBJ2-3; D is unresolved. Between the trimmed V and J ends, which lost 3 bases and 3 bases, there was a span of 11 bases. This CDR3 contains 14 residues. CDR1 is SGHRS and CDR2 is YFSETQ in the germline V gene. DNA for the CDR3: TGCGCCAGCAGCTCTTCGACTCGAACAGATACGCAGTATTTT. Amino acid sequence: CASSSSTRTDTQYF.

The chain employs TRBV7-8 and TRBJ2-2, with 8 bases matching TRBD2. After removal of 1 base from V and 1 base from J, the junction contained 8 bases not matched to a gene. The germline gives CDR1 SGHVS, CDR2 FQNEAQ. This CDR3 spans 18 amino acids. DNA of the CDR3: TGTGCCAGCAGCTTAGTTTTTGGCGCGGGGGGGAACACCGGGGAGCTGTTTTTT. This sequence encodes CASSLVFGAGGNTGELFF. Supplemented by reference TRBV7-8 and TRBJ2-2, the full variable domain reads GAGVSQSPRYKVAKRGQDVALRCDPISGHVSLFWYQQALGQGPEFLTYFQNEAQLDKSGLPSDRFFAERPEGSVSTLKIQRTQQEDSAVYLCASSLVFGAGGNTGELFFGEGSRLTVL.

The rearrangement uses TRBV27 and TRBJ1-2, with D tentatively TRBD1 (6 bases). From germline, CDR1 is MNHEY and CDR2 SMNVEV (reference sequence). CDR3 length: 16 residues. Trimming pared 2 bases from V and 4 bases from J, leaving 17 bases between. CDR3 amino acids: CASSLRGAGTIYGYTF. The CDR3, as DNA: TGTGCCAGCAGTTTAAGGGGGGCCGGGACGATCTATGGCTACACCTTC.

This clone came up a few times. A much larger clonotype is one base distant, so this may be a read error. CDR3 bases: TGTGCCACCAGCAGGACAGGGACTAATGAAAAACTGTTTTTT. Encoded protein: CATSRTGTNEKLFF. The V call is TRBV15, the J call TRBJ1-4, with 7 bases aligning to TRBD1. The CDR3 extends over 14 amino acids. Germline CDR1 is LNHNV and CDR2 is YYDKDF (reference sequence). The V gene end was trimmed by 3 bases and the J gene end by 2 bases; junction bases not matched to a gene: 0.

CDR3 in DNA: TGTGCCAGCACGAGGCAAGTTGAAGCTTTCTTT. As protein: CASTRQVEAFF. J is TRBJ1-1 and V is TRBV2, with D hard to call. Deletions cut 7 bases from V and 7 bases from J, with 10 bases between. CDR3 size: 11 residues. Germline CDR1 SNHLY, CDR2 FYNNEI.

The table lists this clone with a few counts. The same CDR3 arises from other DNA sequences in this sample as well. The genes are TRBV9 and TRBJ2-3; 9 bases are shared with TRBD2. V gave up 4 bases and J gave up 0 bases; unmatched junction bases: 3. This CDR3 spans 15 amino acids. Germline CDR1 and CDR2: SGDLS and YYNGEE. CDR3 in amino acids: CASSTTSGSTDTQYF. CDR3 nucleotide sequence: TGTGCCAGCAGCACCACTAGCGGGAGCACAGATACGCAGTATTTT.

This clone was counted ten times or more. The sample contains more than one DNA sequence encoding this CDR3. V usage is TRBV18 and J usage is TRBJ1-2; the D is unclear. The CDR3 length is 12 residues. Trimming stripped 0 bases from V and 3 bases from J, with 2 bases between. Germline assignment: CDR1 KGHSH and CDR2 LQKENI. For the CDR3, the DNA is TGTGCCAGCTCACCACCAGACTATGGCTACACCTTC. Translating it yields CASSPPDYGYTF.

The chain has TRBV7-6 and TRBJ1-3; the D is unclear. The CDR3 runs to 15 residues. Germline-derived CDR1 and CDR2 are SGHVS and FNYEAQ. The germline V and J ends were trimmed by 4 bases and 4 bases, with 14 bases remaining between them. CDR3 region: CASSSDQTRGNTIYF. DNA for the CDR3: TGTGCCAGCAGCTCAGACCAGACACGAGGAAACACCATATATTTT.

V is TRBV7-7 and J is TRBJ2-1; D ambiguous. Trimming removed 5 bases from V and 7 bases from J, with 12 bases in between. This CDR3 comprises 13 residues. Germline V gene sequence: CDR1 SSHAT, CDR2 FNYEAQ (reference sequence). CDR3 nucleotide sequence: TGTGCCAGCAGCCCCCGGTCCACGAATGAGCAGTTCTTC. Amino acid sequence: CASSPRSTNEQFF.